Detailed here is one T cell receptor beta chain. The CDR3 totals 18 residues. The germline V gene has CDR1 KGHSH and CDR2 LQKENI. Trimming removed 0 bases from V and 9 bases from J; junction bases left unmatched: 16. These data come from a study of blood T cell repertoires in COVID-19. As handled by the study authors: Quantification of nucleated cells was approximated via reference gene primer amplification. The repertoire was sequenced with immunoSEQ multiplex PCR; TCRdb's copy has only in-frame clones and lacks some. That table gives V, J and clone size, and the DNA gave D and trimming. The profile shows hundreds of thousands of clones, 83% of them singletons.

The sequence was obtained from a woman aged 45 to 65 who had recovered from COVID-19. The chain uses TRBV18 and TRBJ2-1, with 8 bases aligning to TRBD1. Sequencing was performed on peripheral blood. CDR3 DNA sequence: TGTGCCAGCTCACCACCGGGAAGGGGCCCGACAGGGGCGGTTGAGCAGTTCTTC. Protein: CASSPPGRGPTGAVEQFF.